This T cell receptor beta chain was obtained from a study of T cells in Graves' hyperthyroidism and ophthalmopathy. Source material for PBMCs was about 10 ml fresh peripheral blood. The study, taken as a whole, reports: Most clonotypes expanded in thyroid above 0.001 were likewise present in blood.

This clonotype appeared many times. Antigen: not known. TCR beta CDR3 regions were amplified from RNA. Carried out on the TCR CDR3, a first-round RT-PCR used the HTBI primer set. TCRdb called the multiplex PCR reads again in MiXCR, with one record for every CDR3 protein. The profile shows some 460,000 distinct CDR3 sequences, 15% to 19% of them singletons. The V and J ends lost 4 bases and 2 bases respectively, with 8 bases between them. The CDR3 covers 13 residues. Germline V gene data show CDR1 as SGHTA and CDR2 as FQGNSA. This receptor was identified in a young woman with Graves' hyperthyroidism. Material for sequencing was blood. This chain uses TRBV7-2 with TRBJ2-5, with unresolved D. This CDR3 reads CASSSASQETQYF. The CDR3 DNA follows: TGTGCCAGCAGCTCGGCTTCTCAAGAGACCCAGTACTTC.